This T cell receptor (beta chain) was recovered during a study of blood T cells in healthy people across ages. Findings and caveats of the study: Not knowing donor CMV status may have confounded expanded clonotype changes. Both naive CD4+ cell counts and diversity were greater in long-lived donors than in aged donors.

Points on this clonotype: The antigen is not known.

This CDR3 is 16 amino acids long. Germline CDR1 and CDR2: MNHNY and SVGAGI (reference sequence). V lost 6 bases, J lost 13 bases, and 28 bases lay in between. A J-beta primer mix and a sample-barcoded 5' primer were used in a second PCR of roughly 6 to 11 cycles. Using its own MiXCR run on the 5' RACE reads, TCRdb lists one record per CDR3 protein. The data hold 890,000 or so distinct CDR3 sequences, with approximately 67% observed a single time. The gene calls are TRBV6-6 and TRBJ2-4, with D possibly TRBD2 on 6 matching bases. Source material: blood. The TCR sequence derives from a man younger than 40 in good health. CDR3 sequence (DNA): TGTGCCAGCAGGGGTACCGGGACCACCCCACCTCGGGAGCAGTACTTC. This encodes CASRGTGTTPPREQYF.